The 4 T cell receptor beta chains below come from one sample, sequenced in a study of tissue T cells after allogeneic stem cell transplantation. Stated time point: mouse harvest day 14 after allogeneic transplant. Tail vein injection delivered 10^7 T-cell-depleted bone marrow cells and 10^6 splenic CD5+ T cells. Profiled with immunoSEQ multiplex PCR; TCRdb holds only in-frame clones, not every one. The table records a few thousand clones, roughly 45% of them present only once. The sequencing input was gut tissue. These receptors were obtained from a female BALB/c mouse given C57BL/6 T cells with graft-versus-host disease after an allogeneic hematopoietic cell transplant.

For this clone: The gene symbols are mouse symbols. The sequenced CDR3 bases are TGTGCCAGCGGTGATGGACAGGGGGCGGGTGAACAGTAC. Protein: CASGDGQGAGEQY. The entire CDR3 reads CASGDGQGAGEQYF. The rearrangement uses TRBV13-2 and TRBJ2-7, with TRBD1 matching 10 bases. The observed sequence ends 1 residue before the CDR3 terminus, with the missing tail filled in from the germline J gene. J was trimmed by 6 bases and V by 0 bases; bases with no gene match: 3. Germline V CDR1 and CDR2: NNHNN, SYGAGS (reference sequence). The CDR3 loop spans 14 amino acids.

Remarks on this clone: These gene names are mouse names. The read gets to within 1 residue of the CDR3 end, and the germline J gene fills in the rest. The same CDR3 arises from other DNA sequences in this sample as well. The genes are TRBV26 and TRBJ2-3, with a tentative D call TRBD2 (5 bases). The ends were cut back, 0 bases at V and 0 bases at J, with 7 bases in the middle. The CDR3 is 15 residues long. CDR1 KGHPV and CDR2 FQNQEV come from the germline V gene (reference sequence). CDR3 sequence: CASSLSWGSAETLYF. Incomplete CDR3 DNA: TGTGCCAGCAGTCTGTCGTGGGGTAGTGCAGAAACGCTGTAT.

Comment on this clone: Germline and genes here are mouse. The sequenced fragment ends 1 residue before the CDR3 boundary, so the rest is inferred from the germline J gene. The chain recombines TRBV13-1 with TRBJ2-3; D ambiguous. Trimming pared 2 bases from V and 0 bases from J, leaving 4 bases between. CDR1 is NSHNY, CDR2 SYGAGN, per germline. The CDR3 consists of 13 residues. CDR3 amino acids: CASSEGSAETLYF. CDR3 bases read: TGTGCCAGCAGTGAGGGCAGTGCAGAAACGCTGTAT.

For this clone: Gene names are mouse gene names. The read finishes 1 residue shy of the CDR3 end, and the germline J gene is used to complete it. V and J are TRBV4 and TRBJ2-4, with D possibly matching TRBD2 (5 bases). The CDR3 is made up of 14 amino acids. The germline V gene has CDR1 LGHDT and CDR2 YNNKQL (reference sequence). Trimming cost V 5 bases and J 0 bases, with 9 bases left between them. The sequenced CDR3 bases are TGTGCCAGCAGCCCGACTGCTAGTCAAAACACCTTGTAC. Protein product: CASSPTASQNTLY. The CDR3, in full, reads CASSPTASQNTLYF.